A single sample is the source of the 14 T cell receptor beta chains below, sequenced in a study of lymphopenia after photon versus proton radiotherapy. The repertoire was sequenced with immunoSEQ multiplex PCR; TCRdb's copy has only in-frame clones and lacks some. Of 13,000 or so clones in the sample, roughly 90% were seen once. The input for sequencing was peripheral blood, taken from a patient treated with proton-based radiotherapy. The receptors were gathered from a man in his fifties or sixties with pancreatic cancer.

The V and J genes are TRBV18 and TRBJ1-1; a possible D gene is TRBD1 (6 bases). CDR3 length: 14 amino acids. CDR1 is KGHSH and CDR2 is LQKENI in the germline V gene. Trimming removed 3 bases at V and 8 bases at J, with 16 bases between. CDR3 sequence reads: CASSPETSGAEAFF. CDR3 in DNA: TGTGCCAGCTCACCCGAGACGTCAGGGGCAGAAGCTTTCTTT.

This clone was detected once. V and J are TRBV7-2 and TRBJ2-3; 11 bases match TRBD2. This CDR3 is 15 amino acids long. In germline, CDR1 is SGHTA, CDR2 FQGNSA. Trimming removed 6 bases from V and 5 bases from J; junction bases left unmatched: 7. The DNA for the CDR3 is TGTGCCAGCAGTCATAGCGGGAGGGCCCAAGATACGCAGTATTTT. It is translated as CASSHSGRAQDTQYF.

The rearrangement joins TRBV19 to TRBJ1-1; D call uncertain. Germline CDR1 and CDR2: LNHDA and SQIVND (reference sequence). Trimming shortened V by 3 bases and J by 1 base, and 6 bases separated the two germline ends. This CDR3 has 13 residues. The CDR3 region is CASSILQNTEAFF. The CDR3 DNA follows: TGTGCCAGTAGTATCCTCCAGAACACTGAAGCTTTCTTT.

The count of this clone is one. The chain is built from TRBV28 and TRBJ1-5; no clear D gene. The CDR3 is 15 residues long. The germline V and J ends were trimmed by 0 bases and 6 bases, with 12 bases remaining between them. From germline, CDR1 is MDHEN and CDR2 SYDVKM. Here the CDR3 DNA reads TGTGCCAGCAGTTTATGGGACGAGCACAGTCAGCCCCAGCATTTT. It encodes CASSLWDEHSQPQHF.

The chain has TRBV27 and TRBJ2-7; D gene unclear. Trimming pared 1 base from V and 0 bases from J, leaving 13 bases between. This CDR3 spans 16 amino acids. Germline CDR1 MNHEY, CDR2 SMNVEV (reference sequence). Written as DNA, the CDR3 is TGTGCCAGCAGTTTATGGGTAGGCGGATCCTCCTACGAGCAGTACTTC. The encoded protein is CASSLWVGGSSYEQYF.

CDR3 in DNA: TGTGCCAGCTCAACGGACCTCTCAGATACGCAGTATTTT. Translated: CASSTDLSDTQYF. The rearrangement links TRBV18 to TRBJ2-3, with D uncertain. The germline V and J ends were trimmed by 5 bases and 4 bases, with 10 bases remaining between them. The germline V gene has CDR1 KGHSH and CDR2 LQKENI. This CDR3 has 13 residues. The whole variable domain, remainder taken from reference TRBV18 and TRBJ2-3, is NAGVMQNPRHLVRRRGQEARLRCSPMKGHSHVYWYRQLPEEGLKFMVYLQKENIIDESGMPKERFSAEFPKEGPSILRIQQVVRGDSAAYFCASSTDLSDTQYFGPGTRLTVL.

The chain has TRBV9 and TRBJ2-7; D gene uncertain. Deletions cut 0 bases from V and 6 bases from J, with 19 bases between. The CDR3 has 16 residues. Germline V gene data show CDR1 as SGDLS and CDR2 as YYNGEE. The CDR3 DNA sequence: TGTGCCAGCAGCGTAGGCCCCCGGACGGCCGCCTCCGAGCAGTACTTC. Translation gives CASSVGPRTAASEQYF.

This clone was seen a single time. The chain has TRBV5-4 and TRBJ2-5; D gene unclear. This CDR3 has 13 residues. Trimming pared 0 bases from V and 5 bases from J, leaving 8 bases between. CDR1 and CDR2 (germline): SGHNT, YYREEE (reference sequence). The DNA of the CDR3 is TGTGCCAGCAGCTTGGGGGTGGGGGAGACCCAGTACTTC. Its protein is CASSLGVGETQYF.

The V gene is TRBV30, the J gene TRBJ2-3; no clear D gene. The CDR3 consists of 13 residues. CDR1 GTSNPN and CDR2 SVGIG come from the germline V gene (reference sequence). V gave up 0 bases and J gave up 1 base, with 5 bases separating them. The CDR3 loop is CAWSVGGTDTQYF. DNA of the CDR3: TGTGCCTGGAGTGTCGGTGGCACAGATACGCAGTATTTT.

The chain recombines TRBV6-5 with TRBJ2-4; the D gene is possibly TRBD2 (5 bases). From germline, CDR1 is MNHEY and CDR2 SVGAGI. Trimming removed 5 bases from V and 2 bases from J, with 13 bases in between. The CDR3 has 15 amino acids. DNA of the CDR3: TGTGCCAGCAGTCCGGGAATAGGGTCCAAAAACATTCAGTACTTC. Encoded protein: CASSPGIGSKNIQYF.

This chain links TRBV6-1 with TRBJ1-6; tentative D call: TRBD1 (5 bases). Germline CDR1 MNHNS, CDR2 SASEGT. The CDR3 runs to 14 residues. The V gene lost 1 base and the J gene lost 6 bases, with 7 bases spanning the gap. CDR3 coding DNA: TGTGCCAGCAGTGAAGTGACAGTTAATTCACCCCTCCACTTT. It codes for CASSEVTVNSPLHF.

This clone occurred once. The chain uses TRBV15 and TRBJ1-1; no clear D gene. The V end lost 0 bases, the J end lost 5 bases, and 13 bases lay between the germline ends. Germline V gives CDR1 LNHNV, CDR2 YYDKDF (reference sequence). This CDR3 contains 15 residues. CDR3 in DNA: TGTGCCACCAGCAGAGATTTGGGCACCGGGACTGAAGCTTTCTTT. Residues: CATSRDLGTGTEAFF.

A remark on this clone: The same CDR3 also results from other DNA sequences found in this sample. CDR3 amino acids: CASSQGQGREKLFF. CDR3 coding DNA: TGTGCCAGCAGCCAAGGGCAGGGCCGGGAAAAACTGTTTTTT. This chain uses TRBV4-2 with TRBJ1-4, with D tentatively TRBD1 (5 bases). Germline V gene lookup returns CDR1 LGHNA and CDR2 YNFKEQ. This CDR3 is 14 amino acids long. V was shortened by 1 base and J by 8 bases, with 11 bases between the two germline ends.

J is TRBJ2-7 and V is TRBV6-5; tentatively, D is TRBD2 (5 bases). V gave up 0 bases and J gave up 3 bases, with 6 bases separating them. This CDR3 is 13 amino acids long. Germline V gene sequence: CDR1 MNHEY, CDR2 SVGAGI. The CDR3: CASSYSRDYEQYF. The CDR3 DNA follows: TGTGCCAGCAGTTACTCGAGGGACTACGAGCAGTACTTC.